This T cell receptor (beta chain) emerged from a study of early T cells in non-severe SARS-CoV-2 infection. Study-level information: Unsorted whole-blood RNA was sequenced in bulk, leaving chains unpaired. Whole-study findings and limits: Private and CD4 specificities were missed by VDJdb matching, which favored anti-spike CD8 responses.

A word on this clonotype: Its antigen is still unknown.

CDR3 length equals 15 residues. Germline V gene sequence: CDR1 SGHTA, CDR2 FQGNSA. V lost 0 bases to trimming and J lost 3 bases; unmatched junction nucleotides: 5. Researchers tagged individual cDNA molecules with unique molecular identifiers. MiXCR, run by TCRdb on the 5' RACE reads, gives a single entry per CDR3 protein. The sample holds more than 70,000 distinct CDR3 sequences, over 9% seen once. This receptor was taken from an adult who was a healthcare worker with PCR-confirmed SARS-CoV-2 infection or an uninfected control (not recorded which). The rearrangement uses TRBV7-2 and TRBJ2-7, with 7 bases that match TRBD1. The sample comprised whole blood. CDR3 residues: CASSLAPGQYYEQYF. As DNA, the CDR3 is TGTGCCAGCAGCTTAGCCCCGGGACAGTACTACGAGCAGTACTTC. Drawing the rest from reference TRBV7-2 and TRBJ2-7, the complete variable domain is GAGVSQSPSNKVTEKGKDVELRCDPISGHTALYWYRQSLGQGLEFLIYFQGNSAPDKSGLPSDRFSAERTGGSVSTLTIQRTQQEDSAVYLCASSLAPGQYYEQYFGPGTRLTVT.